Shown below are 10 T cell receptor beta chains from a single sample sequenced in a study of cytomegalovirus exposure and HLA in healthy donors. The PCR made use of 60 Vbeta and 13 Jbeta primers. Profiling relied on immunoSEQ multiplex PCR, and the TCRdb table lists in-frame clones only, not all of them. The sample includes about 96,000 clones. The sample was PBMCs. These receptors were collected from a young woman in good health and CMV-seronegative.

The CDR3 coding sequence is TGTGCCAGCAGCTTGTATACAGCATATGGCTACACCTTC. Its translation: CASSLYTAYGYTF. The chain has TRBV5-8 and TRBJ1-2; no clear D. Germline V gene data show CDR1 as SGHTS and CDR2 as YDEGEE. The CDR3 is made up of 13 amino acids. The V and J ends lost 1 base and 5 bases respectively, with 9 bases between them.

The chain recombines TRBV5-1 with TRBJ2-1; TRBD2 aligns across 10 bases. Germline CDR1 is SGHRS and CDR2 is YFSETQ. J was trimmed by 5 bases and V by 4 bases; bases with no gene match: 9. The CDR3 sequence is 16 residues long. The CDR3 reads CASSLQLAGHNNEQFF. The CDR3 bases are TGCGCCAGCAGCCTCCAACTAGCGGGGCATAACAATGAGCAGTTCTTC.

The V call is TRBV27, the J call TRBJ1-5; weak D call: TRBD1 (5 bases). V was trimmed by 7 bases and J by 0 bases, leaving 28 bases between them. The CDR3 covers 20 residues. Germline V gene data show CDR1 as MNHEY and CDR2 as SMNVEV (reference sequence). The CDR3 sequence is CASTLTAPGGNRGSNQPQHF. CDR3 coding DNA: TGTGCCAGCACCCTTACGGCCCCCGGGGGGAATCGGGGTAGCAATCAGCCCCAGCATTTT.

The CDR3 nucleotides are TGTGCCAGCAGTCCCCAAGACAGGGGGTATCGATACGAGCAGTACTTC. It codes for CASSPQDRGYRYEQYF. The chain links TRBV28 to TRBJ2-7; 9 bases are shared with TRBD1. Germline V gene data show CDR1 as MDHEN and CDR2 as SYDVKM. The CDR3 covers 16 residues. V lost 5 bases, J lost 4 bases, and 12 bases stayed unmatched.

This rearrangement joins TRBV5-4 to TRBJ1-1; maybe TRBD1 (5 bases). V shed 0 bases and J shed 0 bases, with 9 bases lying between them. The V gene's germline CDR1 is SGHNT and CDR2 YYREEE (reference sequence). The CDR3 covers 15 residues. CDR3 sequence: CASSLGGRMNTEAFF. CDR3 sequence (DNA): TGTGCCAGCAGCTTGGGGGGCAGGATGAACACTGAAGCTTTCTTT.

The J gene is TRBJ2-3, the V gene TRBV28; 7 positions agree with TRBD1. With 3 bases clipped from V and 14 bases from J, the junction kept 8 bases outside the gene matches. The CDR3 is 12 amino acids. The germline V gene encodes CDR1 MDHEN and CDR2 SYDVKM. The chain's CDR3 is CASSLLGGRSYF. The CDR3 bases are TGTGCCAGCAGTTTGCTAGGGGGCCGATCGTATTTT. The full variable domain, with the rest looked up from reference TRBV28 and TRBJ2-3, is DVKVTQSSRYLVKRTGEKVFLECVQDMDHENMFWYRQDPGLGLRLIYFSYDVKMKEKGDIPEGYSVSREKKERFSLILESASTNQTSMYLCASSLLGGRSYFGPGTRLTVL.

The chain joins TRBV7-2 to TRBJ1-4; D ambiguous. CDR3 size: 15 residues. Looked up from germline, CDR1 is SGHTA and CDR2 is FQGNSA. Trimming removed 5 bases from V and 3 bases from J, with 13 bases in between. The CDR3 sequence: CASSQSRVANEKLFF. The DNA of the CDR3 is TGTGCCAGCAGCCAGTCGCGGGTAGCTAATGAAAAACTGTTTTTT.

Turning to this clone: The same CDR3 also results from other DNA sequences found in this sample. In nucleotides, the CDR3 is TGTGCCAGCAGCGTAGGACTAGCAGGCTACGAGCAGTACTTC. This gives the protein CASSVGLAGYEQYF. The rearrangement links TRBV9 to TRBJ2-7; TRBD2 agrees at 7 bases. The length of the CDR3 is 14 residues. Germline V gives CDR1 SGDLS, CDR2 YYNGEE. The V gene end was trimmed by 0 bases and the J gene end by 3 bases; junction bases not matched to a gene: 3.

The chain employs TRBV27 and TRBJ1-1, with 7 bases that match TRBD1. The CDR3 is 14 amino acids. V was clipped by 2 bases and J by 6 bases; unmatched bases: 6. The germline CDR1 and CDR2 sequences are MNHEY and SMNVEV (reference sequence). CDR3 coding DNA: TGTGCCAGCAGTTTAGGGCAGGGGGTCGCTGAAGCTTTCTTT. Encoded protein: CASSLGQGVAEAFF.

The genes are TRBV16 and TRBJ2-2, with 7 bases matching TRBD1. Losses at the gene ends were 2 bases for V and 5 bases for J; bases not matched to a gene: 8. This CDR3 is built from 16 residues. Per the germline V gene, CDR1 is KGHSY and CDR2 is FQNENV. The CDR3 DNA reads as TGTGCCAGCAGCCAAGAGAAAGGACAGGATACCGGGGAGCTGTTTTTT. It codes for CASSQEKGQDTGELFF.